This TCR beta chain comes out of a study of Ad26.COV2.S vaccination and SARS-CoV-2 variants. Background on the study: Each vaccinee took Ad26.COV2.S intramuscularly, once or twice 56 days apart.

Stated treatment: roughly 18 received Ad26.COV2.S at low or high dose, single or two shots; about 5 received placebo; per-sample allocation not given. On day 63 after the first injection, vaccine and placebo recipients gave samples. The repertoire was sequenced with immunoSEQ multiplex PCR; TCRdb's copy has only in-frame clones and lacks some. The table includes hundreds of thousands of clones, around 89% detected once. General study results and limits: Placebo recipients and vaccine recipients were similar in non-spike TCR breadth.

CDR1 is SGHDN, CDR2 FVKESK, per germline. V lost 0 bases to trimming and J lost 8 bases; unmatched junction nucleotides: 5. The CDR3 runs 14 residues. As to this clone: Its antigen remains unidentified.

Sample: peripheral blood, taken in a trial of Ad26.COV2.S vaccine versus placebo. V is TRBV14 and J is TRBJ1-2, with 8 bases fitting TRBD1. The sequence derives from a person between 18 and 65 years old who received the Ad26.COV2.S COVID-19 vaccine or a placebo. The DNA for the CDR3 is TGTGCCAGCAGCCAAGACGACAGGGGTGGAGGCTACACCTTC. Its protein product is CASSQDDRGGGYTF.